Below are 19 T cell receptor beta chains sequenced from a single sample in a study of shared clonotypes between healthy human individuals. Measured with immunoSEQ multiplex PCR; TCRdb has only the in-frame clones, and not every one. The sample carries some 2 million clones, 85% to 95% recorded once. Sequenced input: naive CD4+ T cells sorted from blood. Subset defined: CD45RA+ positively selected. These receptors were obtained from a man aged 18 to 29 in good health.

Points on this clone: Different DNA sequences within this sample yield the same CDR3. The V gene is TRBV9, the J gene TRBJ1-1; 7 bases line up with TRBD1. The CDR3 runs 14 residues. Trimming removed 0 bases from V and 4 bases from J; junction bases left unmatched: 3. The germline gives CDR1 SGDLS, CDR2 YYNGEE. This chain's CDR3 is CASSVVSGGTEAFF. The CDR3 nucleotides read TGTGCCAGCAGCGTAGTTTCAGGGGGCACTGAAGCTTTCTTT.

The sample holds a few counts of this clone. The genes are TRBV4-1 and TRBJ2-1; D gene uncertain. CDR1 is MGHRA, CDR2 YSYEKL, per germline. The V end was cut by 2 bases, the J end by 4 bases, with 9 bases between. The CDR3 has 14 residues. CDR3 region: CASSQPLQYNEQFF. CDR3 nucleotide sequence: TGCGCCAGCAGCCAACCCTTACAGTACAATGAGCAGTTCTTC.

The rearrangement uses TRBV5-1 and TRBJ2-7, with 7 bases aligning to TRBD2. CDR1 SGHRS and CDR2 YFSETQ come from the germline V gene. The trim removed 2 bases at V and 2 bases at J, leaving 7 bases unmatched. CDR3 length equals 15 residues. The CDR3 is CASSLAGIGTYEQYF. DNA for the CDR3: TGCGCCAGCAGCTTAGCGGGGATAGGGACCTACGAGCAGTACTTC.

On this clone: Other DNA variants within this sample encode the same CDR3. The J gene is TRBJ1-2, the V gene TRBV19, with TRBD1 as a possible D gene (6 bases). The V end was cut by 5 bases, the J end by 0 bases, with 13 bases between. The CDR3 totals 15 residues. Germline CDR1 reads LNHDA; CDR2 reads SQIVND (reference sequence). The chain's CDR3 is CASSPTGSANYGYTF. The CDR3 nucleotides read TGTGCCAGTAGTCCAACAGGGTCGGCTAACTATGGCTACACCTTC.

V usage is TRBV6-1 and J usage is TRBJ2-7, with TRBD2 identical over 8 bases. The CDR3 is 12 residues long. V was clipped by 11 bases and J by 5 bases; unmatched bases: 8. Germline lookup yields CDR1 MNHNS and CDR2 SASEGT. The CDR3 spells CASAGGIHEQYF. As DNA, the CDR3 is TGTGCCTCGGCGGGGGGCATCCACGAGCAGTACTTC.

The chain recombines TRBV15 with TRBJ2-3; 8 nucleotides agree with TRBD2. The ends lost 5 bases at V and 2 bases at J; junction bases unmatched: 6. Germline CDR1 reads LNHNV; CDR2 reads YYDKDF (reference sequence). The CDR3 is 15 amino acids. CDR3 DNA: TGTGCCACCAGCTGGCGGGGGGCCTCCACAGATACGCAGTATTTT. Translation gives CATSWRGASTDTQYF.

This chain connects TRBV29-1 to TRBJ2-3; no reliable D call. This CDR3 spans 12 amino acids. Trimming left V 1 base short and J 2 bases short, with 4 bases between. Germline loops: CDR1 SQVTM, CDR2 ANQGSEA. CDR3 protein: CSVEGVTDTQYF. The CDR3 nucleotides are TGCAGCGTTGAAGGAGTCACAGATACGCAGTATTTT.

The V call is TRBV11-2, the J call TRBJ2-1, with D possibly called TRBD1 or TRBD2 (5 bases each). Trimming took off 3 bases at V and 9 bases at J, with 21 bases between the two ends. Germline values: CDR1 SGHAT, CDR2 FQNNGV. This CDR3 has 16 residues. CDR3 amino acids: CASSFEPGPALGEQFF. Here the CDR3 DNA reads TGTGCCAGCAGCTTCGAACCGGGACCCGCTCTCGGTGAGCAGTTCTTC.

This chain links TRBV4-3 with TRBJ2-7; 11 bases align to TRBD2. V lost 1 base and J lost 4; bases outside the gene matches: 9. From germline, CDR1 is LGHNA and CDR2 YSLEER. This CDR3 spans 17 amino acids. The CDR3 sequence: CASSQAWSSGRRYEQYF. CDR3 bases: TGCGCCAGCAGCCAAGCATGGTCTAGCGGGAGGAGGTACGAGCAGTACTTC.

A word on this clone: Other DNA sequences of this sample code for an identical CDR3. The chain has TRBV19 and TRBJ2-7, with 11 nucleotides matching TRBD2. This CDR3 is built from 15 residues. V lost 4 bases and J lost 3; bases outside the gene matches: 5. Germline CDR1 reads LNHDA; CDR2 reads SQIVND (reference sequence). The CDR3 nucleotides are TGTGCCAGTAGTACTGGACTAGCGGGTGGCTACGAGCAGTACTTC. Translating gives CASSTGLAGGYEQYF.

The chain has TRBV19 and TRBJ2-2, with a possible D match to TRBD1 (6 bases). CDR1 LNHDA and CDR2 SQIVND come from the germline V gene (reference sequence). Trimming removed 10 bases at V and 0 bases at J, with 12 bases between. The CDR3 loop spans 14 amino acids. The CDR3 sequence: CAITGTPNTGELFF. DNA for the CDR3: TGTGCCATTACCGGGACACCGAACACCGGGGAGCTGTTTTTT.

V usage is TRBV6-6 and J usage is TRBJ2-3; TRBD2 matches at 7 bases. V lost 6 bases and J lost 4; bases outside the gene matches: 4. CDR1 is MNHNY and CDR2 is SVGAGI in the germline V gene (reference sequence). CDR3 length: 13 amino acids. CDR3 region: CASRPTSADTQYF. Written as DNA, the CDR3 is TGTGCCAGCAGGCCCACTAGCGCAGATACGCAGTATTTT.

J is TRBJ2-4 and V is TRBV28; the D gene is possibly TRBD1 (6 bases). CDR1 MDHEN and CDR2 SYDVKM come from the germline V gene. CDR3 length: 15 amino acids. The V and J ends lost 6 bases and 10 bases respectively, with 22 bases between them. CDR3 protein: CASRRTEPGTPIQYF. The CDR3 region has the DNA TGTGCCAGCAGGAGGACCGAGCCGGGGACACCTATTCAGTACTTC.

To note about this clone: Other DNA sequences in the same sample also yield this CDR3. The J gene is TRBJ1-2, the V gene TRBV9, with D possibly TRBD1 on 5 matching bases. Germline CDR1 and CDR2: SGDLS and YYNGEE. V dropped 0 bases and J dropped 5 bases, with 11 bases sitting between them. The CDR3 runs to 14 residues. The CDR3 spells CASSVGEGLYGYTF. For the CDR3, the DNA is TGTGCCAGCAGCGTAGGGGAGGGGTTATATGGCTACACCTTC.

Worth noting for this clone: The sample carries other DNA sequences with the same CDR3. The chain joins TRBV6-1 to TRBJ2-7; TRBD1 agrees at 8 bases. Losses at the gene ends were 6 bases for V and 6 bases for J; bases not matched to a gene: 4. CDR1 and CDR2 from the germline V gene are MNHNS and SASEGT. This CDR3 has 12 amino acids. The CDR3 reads CASSEQGGEQYF. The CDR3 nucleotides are TGTGCCAGCAGCGAACAGGGGGGCGAGCAGTACTTC.

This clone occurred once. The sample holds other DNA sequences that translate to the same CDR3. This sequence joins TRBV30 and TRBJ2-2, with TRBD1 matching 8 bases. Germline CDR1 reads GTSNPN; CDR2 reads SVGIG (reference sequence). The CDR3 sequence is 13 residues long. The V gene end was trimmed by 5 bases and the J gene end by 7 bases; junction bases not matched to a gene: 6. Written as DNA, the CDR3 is TGTGCCTGGCGAGACAGGGGAGACGGGGAGCTGTTTTTT. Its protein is CAWRDRGDGELFF.

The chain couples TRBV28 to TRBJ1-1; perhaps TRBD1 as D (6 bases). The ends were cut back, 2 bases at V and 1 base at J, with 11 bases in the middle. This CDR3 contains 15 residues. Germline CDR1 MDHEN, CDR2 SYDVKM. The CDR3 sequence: CASSLRTAKNTEAFF. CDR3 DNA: TGTGCCAGCAGTTTAAGGACAGCCAAGAACACTGAAGCTTTCTTT.

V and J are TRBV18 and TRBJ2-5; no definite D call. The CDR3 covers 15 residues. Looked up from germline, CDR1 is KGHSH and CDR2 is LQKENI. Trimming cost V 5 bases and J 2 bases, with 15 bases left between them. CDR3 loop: CASSYLTGSQETQYF. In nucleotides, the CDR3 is TGTGCCAGCTCATACTTGACTGGAAGTCAAGAGACCCAGTACTTC.

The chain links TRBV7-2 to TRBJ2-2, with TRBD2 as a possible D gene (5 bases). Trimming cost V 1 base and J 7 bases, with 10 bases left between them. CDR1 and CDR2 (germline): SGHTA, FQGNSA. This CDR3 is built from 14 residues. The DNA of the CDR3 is TGTGCCAGCAGCTTAGTACTAGGTAGCGGGGAGCTGTTTTTT. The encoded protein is CASSLVLGSGELFF.